This T cell receptor beta chain was sequenced in a study of regulatory T cells in long-lasting Graves disease. Study summary: Graves' patients who were just diagnosed had used antithyroid drugs for under 3 months. Whole-study results and caveats: TRBV28, TRBJ1-2 and TRBJ2-5 were segments that persistent disease favored.

This clonotype was recorded at least ten times. Its antigen is not identified. Time point: newly diagnosed GD, antithyroid drugs for less than 3 months. The TCR library was made from RNA that had been extracted from PBMCs in TRIzol. Germline V gene lookup returns CDR1 MNHEY and CDR2 SVGEGT. The CDR3 extends over 12 amino acids. V was clipped by 3 bases and J by 4 bases, with 6 bases between them. Construction of TCR beta libraries relied on iRepertoire HTBI primers and on Arm-PCR targeting CDR3 regions. TCRdb reprocessed the multiplex PCR reads with MiXCR, giving one entry per CDR3 protein. The sample carries some 410,000 distinct CDR3 sequences, over 15% recorded once. The sample was also linked to a second study, of T cells in Graves' hyperthyroidism and ophthalmopathy. From that study: A set of HTBI primers served as the primers for a first-round RT-PCR of the TCR CDR3. It was a median around 6 months before onset that the model predicted ophthalmopathy.

Sequencing used peripheral blood mononuclear cells (PBMCs), obtained at new diagnosis, from a patient treated with antithyroid drugs. The chain uses TRBV6-2 or TRBV6-3 and TRBJ1-1; unclear D gene. The origin of this receptor is a woman aged 30 to 39 with Graves disease. The CDR3 reads CASSYEGTEAFF. CDR3 DNA sequence: TGTGCCAGCAGTTATGAGGGCACTGAAGCTTTCTTT.